This T cell receptor beta chain was sequenced during a study of T-cell reconstitution after alpha-beta-depleted transplantation in children. Overall study results and limits: Certain patients had high TCRbeta diversity at day 60, and it came from recipient T cells and thymic progenitors that survived.

A word on this clonotype: Its specificity is not known.

CDR1 is SGHTA, CDR2 FQGTGA, per germline. V gave up 5 bases and J gave up 5 bases; unmatched junction bases: 15. The CDR3 contains 17 residues. Unique molecular identifiers featured in how the TCRbeta library was prepared. MiXCR was run by TCRdb on the PCR reads, yielding one entry per CDR3 protein. This sample has roughly 570,000 distinct CDR3 sequences, with 25% to 30% found just once. V is TRBV7-3 and J is TRBJ2-1, with TRBD1 matching over 7 bases. This sample comprised PBMCs, obtained before TCRalphabeta/CD19-depleted stem cell transplant. The clonotype comes from a boy in the first two years of life with Wiskott-Aldrich syndrome, due to receive a stem cell transplant. CDR3 nucleotides: TGTGCCAGCAGCCCCTCCCTGCTAGTAGGGGGCCACAATGAGCAGTTCTTC. Translating it yields CASSPSLLVGGHNEQFF.